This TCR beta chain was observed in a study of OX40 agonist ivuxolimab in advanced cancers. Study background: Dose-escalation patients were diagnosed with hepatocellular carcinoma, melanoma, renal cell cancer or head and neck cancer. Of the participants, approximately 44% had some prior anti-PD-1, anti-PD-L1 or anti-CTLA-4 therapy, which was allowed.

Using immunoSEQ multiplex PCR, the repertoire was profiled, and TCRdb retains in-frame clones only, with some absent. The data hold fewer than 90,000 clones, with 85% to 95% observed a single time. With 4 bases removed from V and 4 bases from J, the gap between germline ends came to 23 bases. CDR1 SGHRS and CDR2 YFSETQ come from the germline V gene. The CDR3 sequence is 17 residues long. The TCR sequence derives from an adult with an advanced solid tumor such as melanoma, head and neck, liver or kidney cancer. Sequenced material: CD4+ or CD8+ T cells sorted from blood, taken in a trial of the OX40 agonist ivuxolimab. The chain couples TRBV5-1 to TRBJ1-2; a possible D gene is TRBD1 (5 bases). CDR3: CASSPSRGGGVGYGYTF. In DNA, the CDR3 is TGCGCCAGCAGCCCGTCTCGGGGCGGCGGGGTTGGCTATGGCTACACCTTC.